This entry concerns a single T cell receptor beta chain. This sample is part of a study of blood T cell repertoires in COVID-19. Repertoires were generated with immunoSEQ multiplex PCR, while TCRdb's copy carries only in-frame clones and drops some. The sample contains about 110,000 clones, about two thirds of which appear only once. The specimen was peripheral blood. The origin of this receptor is a human donor with acute or convalescent COVID-19. The donor label of this sample is uncertain.

This chain's CDR3 is CAWSTWGGGYTF. CDR3 coding DNA: TGTGCCTGGAGTACATGGGGAGGAGGCTACACCTTC. This chain uses TRBV30 with TRBJ1-2; D is ambiguous. The length of the CDR3 is 12 residues. V was shortened by 2 bases and J by 8 bases, with 12 bases between the two germline ends. Germline CDR1 and CDR2: GTSNPN and SVGIG (reference sequence).